The following is a T cell receptor beta chain sequence with its context. J gave up 4 bases and V 4 bases, and 11 bases lay outside the gene matches. CDR1 is MNHNS and CDR2 is SASEGT in the germline V gene. The CDR3 totals 18 residues. This sample stems from a study of blood T cell repertoires in COVID-19. Study context: Sample material is recorded as cDNA or gDNA derived from T cells, B-cell-depleted T cells, or PBMCs.

Under the authors' procedure: Estimated nucleated cell counts came from reference gene primer amplification. Data came from immunoSEQ multiplex PCR; TCRdb stores just in-frame clones and leaves some out. V, J and clone size are those of that table, while D and trimming were read from the DNA. The sample includes under 200,000 clones, 60% to 85% of them seen just once. The material sequenced was peripheral blood. The TCR comes from a man between 65 and 85 years old with acute or convalescent COVID-19. The rearrangement links TRBV6-1 to TRBJ2-3, with 13 positions matching TRBD2. CDR3 DNA sequence: TGTGCCAGCAGTGTGGGTCGACTAGCGGGGGGCCGCGCAGATACGCAGTATTTT. Translated, it gives CASSVGRLAGGRADTQYF.